The source of this TCR beta chain is a study of T cell responses to AZD1222 COVID-19 vaccine. Study-level results: Spike-specific TCR breadth and depth both grew after two AZD1222 doses. Baseline antibody screening turned up just a handful of seropositive AZD1222 recipients. Samples come after the peak T cell response, not at day 14.

V lost 2 bases to trimming and J lost 8 bases, with 9 bases between them. Germline-derived CDR1 and CDR2 are ENHRY and SYGVKD. The length of the CDR3 is 13 residues. This clone was seen a few times. Its antigen is not identified. Sequenced by immunoSEQ multiplex PCR; TCRdb stores in-frame clones only, minus some. The table shows 140,000 or so clones, with about 86% occurring only once. This TCR was recovered from an adult who received the AZD1222 COVID-19 vaccine. Sequencing was performed on peripheral blood, taken 28 days after the second AZD1222 dose. The chain has TRBV10-3 and TRBJ1-4; no reliable D call. The CDR3 protein is CAISETGGEKLFF. The DNA for the CDR3 is TGTGCCATCAGTGAGACGGGAGGGGAAAAACTGTTTTTT.